A single sample gave rise to the 14 T cell receptor beta chains below, sequenced in a study of T cell repertoires in cytomegalovirus infection. TCRdb recomputed calls from the reads with MiXCR, one row per CDR3 protein. The table lists about 740,000 distinct CDR3 sequences, 35% to 45% of them singletons. Sequenced: PBMCs. These receptors were obtained from a human donor in good health (CMV status not recorded). Some clones in this sample may be carry-over from other donors' samples.

A single count supports this clonotype. This sequence joins TRBV10-3 and TRBJ2-1, with TRBD2 matching 10 bases. The CDR3 runs to 17 residues. The germline gives CDR1 ENHRY, CDR2 SYGVKD. J lost 6 bases, V lost 5 bases, and 13 bases had no gene match. This chain's CDR3 is CAISPQGLAGVRNEQFF. CDR3 nucleotides: TGTGCCATCAGTCCCCAAGGTCTAGCGGGAGTTCGCAATGAGCAGTTCTTC.

Notes on this clonotype: Compared with germline, one end of the junction differs, possibly owing to a read error. The rearrangement uses TRBV20-1 and TRBJ1-2; D is uncertain. Germline V gene lookup returns CDR1 DFQATT and CDR2 SNEGSKA (reference sequence). CDR3 length equals 11 residues. The CDR3 spells CSARLRRGYDF. The CDR3, as DNA: TGCAGTGCTAGACTGCGCCGAGGGTATGACTTC.

The gene calls are TRBV11-3 and TRBJ2-3; 7 nucleotides align to TRBD2. Trimming at V came to 1 base and at J to 2 bases, leaving 6 bases not matched to a gene. This CDR3 comprises 16 residues. From germline, CDR1 is SGHNT and CDR2 YENEEA. The CDR3 nucleotides read TGTGCCAGCAGCTTAGGGCTAGCGGATAACACAGATACGCAGTATTTT. Its translation is CASSLGLADNTDTQYF.

The gene calls are TRBV28 and TRBJ1-1, with unresolved D. CDR1 is MDHEN and CDR2 is SYDVKM in the germline V gene. The CDR3 runs to 13 residues. V gave up 6 bases and J gave up 1 base, with 9 bases separating them. The CDR3 DNA sequence: TGTGCCAGCAGGGTGGCGGCGAACACTGAAGCTTTCTTT. Protein product: CASRVAANTEAFF.

This clonotype was seen only a few times. This CDR3 reads CASTGGRDYRVGANVLTF. For the CDR3, the DNA is TGTGCCAGCACCGGGGGTCGGGATTACAGGGTTGGGGCCAACGTCCTGACTTTC. The V call is TRBV27, the J call TRBJ2-6; D might be TRBD1 or TRBD2, each matching 6 bases. The CDR3 consists of 18 residues. V lost 7 bases, J lost 3 bases, and 22 bases lay in between. CDR1 and CDR2 (germline): MNHEY, SMNVEV (reference sequence).

The gene calls are TRBV25-1 and TRBJ2-3; 11 bases align to TRBD2. CDR3 length: 15 residues. V lost 2 bases to trimming and J lost 8 bases; unmatched junction nucleotides: 6. Germline-derived CDR1 and CDR2 are MGHDK and SYGVNS. CDR3 residues: CASSETTSGEGTQYF. CDR3 nucleotide sequence: TGTGCCAGCAGTGAAACGACTAGCGGGGAGGGTACGCAGTATTTT.

This clonotype was picked up a small number of times. The V and J genes are TRBV28 and TRBJ1-1; TRBD1 matches at 8 bases. The CDR3 extends over 15 amino acids. The germline V gene has CDR1 MDHEN and CDR2 SYDVKM. V shed 3 bases and J 6 bases; nucleotides not matched to a gene: 9. As DNA, the CDR3 is TGTGCCAGCAGTTTTATGACGACAGGGGCCGCTGAAGCTTTCTTT. Translated, it gives CASSFMTTGAAEAFF.

This clonotype was observed a handful of times. The chain employs TRBV20-1 and TRBJ2-5, with 9 bases matching TRBD2. V trimming: 1 base; J trimming: 2 bases; junction bases outside the gene matches: 5. CDR1 and CDR2 from the germline V gene are DFQATT and SNEGSKA (reference sequence). The CDR3 spans 15 residues. As DNA, the CDR3 is TGCAGTGCTAGAGGACTAGCGGTAATTCAAGAGACCCAGTACTTC. Translation gives CSARGLAVIQETQYF.

This chain connects TRBV6-6 to TRBJ1-2; 8 bases match TRBD1. Trimming cost V 6 bases and J 10 bases; bases outside gene matches: 7. CDR3 length: 12 amino acids. Looked up from germline, CDR1 is MNHNY and CDR2 is SVGAGI (reference sequence). The CDR3 sequence is CASSGQGPAYTF. In DNA form, the CDR3 reads TGTGCCAGCAGCGGACAGGGACCCGCCTACACCTTC.

The chain couples TRBV2 to TRBJ2-5; TRBD2 might be the D (5 bases). Trimming cost V 11 bases and J 0 bases, with 7 bases left between them. Germline CDR1 SNHLY, CDR2 FYNNEI. The CDR3 sequence is 11 residues long. The CDR3 nucleotides are TGTGCCGGAGGATACCAAGAGACCCAGTACTTC. This sequence encodes CAGGYQETQYF.

The chain joins TRBV2 to TRBJ2-3, with D maybe TRBD2 (7 bases). There are 15 residues in the CDR3. Trimming shortened V by 8 bases and J by 6 bases, and 21 bases separated the two germline ends. Germline CDR1 is SNHLY and CDR2 is FYNNEI. The CDR3 region is CASLRSGGREDTQYF. Written as DNA, the CDR3 is TGTGCCAGCCTACGATCGGGGGGCAGGGAGGATACGCAGTATTTT.

V is TRBV7-2 and J is TRBJ2-7; TRBD2 is a possible D gene (7 bases). CDR3 length: 18 amino acids. V shed 6 bases and J shed 0 bases, with 24 bases lying between them. Germline values: CDR1 SGHTA, CDR2 FQGNSA. The CDR3 coding sequence is TGTGCCAGCAGACAACGAAGGGGGAGGGGCCCCAGCTCCTACGAGCAGTACTTC. Amino acids: CASRQRRGRGPSSYEQYF.

The table lists this clonotype with many counts. The genes are TRBV28 and TRBJ1-1; the D is unclear. Looked up from germline, CDR1 is MDHEN and CDR2 is SYDVKM. V lost 2 bases to trimming and J lost 3 bases, with 16 bases between them. CDR3 length equals 16 residues. The CDR3 region has the DNA TGTGCCAGCAGTTTAATCGTCGGTGCAGGTGACACTGAAGCTTTCTTT. Protein product: CASSLIVGAGDTEAFF.

Of note for this clonotype: One end of the junction does not line up with germline, which may come from a read error. The J gene is TRBJ1-1, the V gene TRBV7-3; D gene unclear. The germline CDR1 and CDR2 sequences are SGHTA and FQGTGA. The CDR3 is 14 amino acids. The DNA of the CDR3 is TGTGCCAGCAGCCAACGACCCTCGAACACTGATGCTTTCTTT. Protein: CASSQRPSNTDAFF.